This T cell receptor beta chain came from a study of regulatory T cells in long-lasting Graves disease. Both iRepertoire HTBI primers and Arm-PCR of CDR3 regions were used to build the TCR beta libraries. TCRdb analysed the multiplex PCR reads with MiXCR anew, one entry per CDR3 protein. The repertoire holds around 450,000 distinct CDR3 sequences, with 20% to 25% as singletons. V lost 0 bases to trimming and J lost 2 bases, with 7 bases between them. The CDR3 contains 14 residues. Per germline, CDR1 MNHEY and CDR2 SVGAGI. Time point given: persistent/refractory GD, antithyroid drugs over 5 years with positive TRAb. From RNA extracted from PBMCs, the TCR library was made. This clonotype was found many times.

The receptor was isolated from a female donor with Graves disease. The V and J genes are TRBV6-5 and TRBJ1-2, with a tentative D call TRBD1 (5 bases). The sample here was peripheral blood mononuclear cells (PBMCs), taken when the disease was refractory, from a patient treated with antithyroid drugs. The CDR3, as DNA: TGTGCCAGCAGTTACTCGCAGGGAAACTATGGCTACACCTTC. Protein: CASSYSQGNYGYTF.